A selection of T cell receptor beta chains follows, all from one sample in a study of CD8+ T cells in alopecia areata. Here immunoSEQ multiplex PCR was the method, and the copy in TCRdb shows in-frame clones only, minus some. This table has about 150,000 clones, about 60% appearing once. Sequenced: CD4+ T cells sorted from blood. Source of these receptors: a human donor in good health. The CDR3 runs from the conserved cysteine through the conserved F or W. The D gene is left open where the match is weak. Only some rows state a clone size, as once, few, many or a class for expanded clones.

cdr3_length | clone_size | d_call | j_call | v_call | cdr3_nt | cdr3_aa
14 | NA | TRBD2 | TRBJ2-4 | TRBV29-1 | TGCAGCGTTGTAAGCGGGAGGACCCACGGCATTCAGTACTTC | CSVVSGRTHGIQYF
15 | NA | NA | TRBJ1-4 | TRBV7-2 | TGTGCCAGCAGCCCCGACCGGCAGAGCCTGGGCAAACTGTTTTTT | CASSPDRQSLGKLFF
17 | NA | NA | TRBJ1-1 | TRBV23-1 | TGCGCCAGCAGTTCTCCCCTAGTCGGGAGAATGAACACTGAAGCTTTCTTT | CASSSPLVGRMNTEAFF
14 | NA | TRBD1 | TRBJ1-2 | TRBV5-1 | TGCGCCAGCAGCTCCGGACAGGATAACTATGGCTACACCTTC | CASSSGQDNYGYTF
15 | NA | TRBD1 | TRBJ2-4 | TRBV7-2 | TGTGCCAGCAGCTTAGATCGGGGACAGGCCTACATTCAGTACTTC | CASSLDRGQAYIQYF
14 | few | NA | TRBJ2-7 | TRBV6-5 | TGTGCCAGCAGTTACTCGGTCAGATCCTACGAGCAGTACTTC | CASSYSVRSYEQYF
18 | NA | TRBD2 | TRBJ2-7 | TRBV7-2 | TGTGCCAGCAGCTTCCCAAGGTATAAGGGAGGGCCCTCCTACGAGCAGTACTTC | CASSFPRYKGGPSYEQYF
12 | NA | NA | TRBJ2-5 | TRBV29-1 | TGCAGCGTCTTGGGACTCGCAGAGACCCAGTACTTC | CSVLGLAETQYF
13 | NA | NA | TRBJ2-7 | TRBV14 | TGTGCCAGCAGCCAAGGTTCCATCTACGAGCAGTACTTC | CASSQGSIYEQYF
14 | NA | TRBD1 | TRBJ1-3 | TRBV23-1 | TGCGCCAGCAGTCAATCGACAGGGGGAAACACCATATATTTT | CASSQSTGGNTIYF
12 | few | NA | TRBJ2-3 | TRBV29-1 | TGCAGCGTTGCTGGGGGCACAGATACGCAGTATTTT | CSVAGGTDTQYF
13 | NA | NA | TRBJ1-5 | TRBV6-6 | TGTGCCAGCAGGATCCGGGAGGGGTTGGCCCAGCATTTT | CASRIREGLAQHF
14 | NA | TRBD2 | TRBJ2-1 | TRBV15 | TGTGCCACCAGCCTCCGACTAGCGCCCAATGAGCAGTTCTTC | CATSLRLAPNEQFF
16 | once | TRBD2 | TRBJ2-3 | TRBV2 | TGTGCCAGCAGTGAATTGGTAGCGGGGACCACAGATACGCAGTATTTT | CASSELVAGTTDTQYF
13 | NA | NA | TRBJ1-5 | TRBV7-2 | TGTGCCAGCAGCCCCCAACGTACACAGCCCCAGCATTTT | CASSPQRTQPQHF